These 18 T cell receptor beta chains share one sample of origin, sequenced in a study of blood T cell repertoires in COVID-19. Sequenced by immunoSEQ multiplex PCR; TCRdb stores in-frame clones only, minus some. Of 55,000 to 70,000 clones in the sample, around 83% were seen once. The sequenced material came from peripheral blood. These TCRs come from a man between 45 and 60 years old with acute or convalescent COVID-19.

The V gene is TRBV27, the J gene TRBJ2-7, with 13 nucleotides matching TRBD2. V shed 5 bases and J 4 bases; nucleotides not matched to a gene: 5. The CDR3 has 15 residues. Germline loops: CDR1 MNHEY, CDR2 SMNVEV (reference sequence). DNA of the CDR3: TGTGCCAGCAGTCGGGGACTAGCGGGATTTTACGAGCAGTACTTC. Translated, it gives CASSRGLAGFYEQYF.

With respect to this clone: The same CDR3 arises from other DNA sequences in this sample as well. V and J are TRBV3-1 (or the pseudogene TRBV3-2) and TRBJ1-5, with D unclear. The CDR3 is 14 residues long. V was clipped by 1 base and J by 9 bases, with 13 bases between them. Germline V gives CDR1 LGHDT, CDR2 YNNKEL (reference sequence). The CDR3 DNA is TGTGCCAGCAGCCAAGGACCCTATCAGCGGCCCCAGCATTTT. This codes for CASSQGPYQRPQHF.

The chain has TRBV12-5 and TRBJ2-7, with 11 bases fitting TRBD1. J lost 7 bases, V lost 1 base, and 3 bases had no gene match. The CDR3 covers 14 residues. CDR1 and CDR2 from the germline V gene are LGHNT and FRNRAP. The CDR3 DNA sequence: TGTGCTAGTGGTTTGGCCGGGACAGGGGGGGAGCAGTACTTC. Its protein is CASGLAGTGGEQYF.

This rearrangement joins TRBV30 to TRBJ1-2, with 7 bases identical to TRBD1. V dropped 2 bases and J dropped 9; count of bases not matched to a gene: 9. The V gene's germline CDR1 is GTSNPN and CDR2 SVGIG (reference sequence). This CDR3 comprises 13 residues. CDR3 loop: CAWSPGTDYSYTF. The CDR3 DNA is TGTGCCTGGAGTCCAGGGACAGATTATAGCTACACCTTC. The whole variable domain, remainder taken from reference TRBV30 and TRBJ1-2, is SQTIHQWPATLVQPVGSPLSLECTVEGTSNPNLYWYRQAAGRGLQLLFYSVGIGQISSEVPQNLSASRPQDRQFILSSKKLLLSDSGFYLCAWSPGTDYSYTFGSGTRLTVV.

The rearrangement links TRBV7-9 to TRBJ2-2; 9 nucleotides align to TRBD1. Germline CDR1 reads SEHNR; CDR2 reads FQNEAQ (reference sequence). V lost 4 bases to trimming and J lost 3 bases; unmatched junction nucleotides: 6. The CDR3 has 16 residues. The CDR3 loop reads CASSSQGARDTGELFF. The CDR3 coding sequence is TGTGCCAGCAGCTCACAGGGGGCGCGCGACACCGGGGAGCTGTTTTTT.

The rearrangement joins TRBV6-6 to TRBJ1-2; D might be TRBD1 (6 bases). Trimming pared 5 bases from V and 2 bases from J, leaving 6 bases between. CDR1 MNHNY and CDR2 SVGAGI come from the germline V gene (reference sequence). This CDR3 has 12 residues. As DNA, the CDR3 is TGTGCCAGCAGTCAGGGGAACTATGGCTACACCTTC. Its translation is CASSQGNYGYTF.

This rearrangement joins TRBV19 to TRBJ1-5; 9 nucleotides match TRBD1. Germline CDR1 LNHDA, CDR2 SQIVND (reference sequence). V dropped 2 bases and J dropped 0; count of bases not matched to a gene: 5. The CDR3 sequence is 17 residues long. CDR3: CASSIWTGAYSNQPQHF. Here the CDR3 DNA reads TGTGCCAGTAGTATATGGACAGGGGCTTATAGCAATCAGCCCCAGCATTTT. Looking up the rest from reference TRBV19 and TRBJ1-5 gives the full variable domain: DGGITQSPKYLFRKEGQNVTLSCEQNLNHDAMYWYRQDPGQGLRLIYYSQIVNDFQKGDIAEGYSVSREKKESFPLTVTSAQKNPTAFYLCASSIWTGAYSNQPQHFGDGTRLSIL.

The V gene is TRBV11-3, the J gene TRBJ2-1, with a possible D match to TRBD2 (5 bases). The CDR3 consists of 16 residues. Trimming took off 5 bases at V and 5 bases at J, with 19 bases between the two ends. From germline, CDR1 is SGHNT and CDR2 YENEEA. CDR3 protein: CASSLGRTGLDNEQFF. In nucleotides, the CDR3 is TGTGCCAGCAGCCTCGGACGGACGGGGTTGGACAATGAGCAGTTCTTC.

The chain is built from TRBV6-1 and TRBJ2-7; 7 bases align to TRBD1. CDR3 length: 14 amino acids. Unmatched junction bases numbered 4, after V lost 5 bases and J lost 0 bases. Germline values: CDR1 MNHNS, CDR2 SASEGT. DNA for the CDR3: TGTGCCAGCAGTTATGGACAGGTCTCCTACGAGCAGTACTTC. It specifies CASSYGQVSYEQYF.

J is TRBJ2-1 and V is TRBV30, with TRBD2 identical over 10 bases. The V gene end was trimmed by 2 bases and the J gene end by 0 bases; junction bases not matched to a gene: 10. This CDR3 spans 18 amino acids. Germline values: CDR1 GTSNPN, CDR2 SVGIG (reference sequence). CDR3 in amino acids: CAWSRSSGSRGSYNEQFF. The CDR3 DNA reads TGTGCCTGGAGTAGGTCTAGCGGGAGTCGGGGCTCCTACAATGAGCAGTTCTTC.

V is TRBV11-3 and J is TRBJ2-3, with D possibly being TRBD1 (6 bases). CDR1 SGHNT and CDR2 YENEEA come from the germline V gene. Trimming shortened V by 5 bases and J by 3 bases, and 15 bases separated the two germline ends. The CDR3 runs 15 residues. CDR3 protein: CASSPSTGVTDTQYF. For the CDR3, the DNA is TGTGCCAGCAGCCCCTCGACAGGAGTTACAGATACGCAGTATTTT.

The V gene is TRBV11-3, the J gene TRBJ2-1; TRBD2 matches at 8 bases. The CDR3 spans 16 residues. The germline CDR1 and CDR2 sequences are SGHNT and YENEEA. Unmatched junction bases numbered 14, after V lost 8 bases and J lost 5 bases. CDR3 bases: TGTGCCAGCTCCCCAGAGGGACTAGATAGAGACAATGAGCAGTTCTTC. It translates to CASSPEGLDRDNEQFF.

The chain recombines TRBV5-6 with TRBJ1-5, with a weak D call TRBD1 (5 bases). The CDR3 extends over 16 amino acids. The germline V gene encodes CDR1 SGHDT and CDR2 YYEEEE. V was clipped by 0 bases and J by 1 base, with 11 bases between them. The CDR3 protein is CASSLAAGRSNQPQHF. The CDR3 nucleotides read TGTGCCAGCAGCTTGGCGGCGGGGCGGAGCAATCAGCCCCAGCATTTT.

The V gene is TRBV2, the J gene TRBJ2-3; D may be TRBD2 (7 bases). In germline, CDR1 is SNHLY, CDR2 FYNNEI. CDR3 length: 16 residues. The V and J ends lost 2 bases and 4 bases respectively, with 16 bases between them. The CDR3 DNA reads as TGTGCCAGCAGTGAATCTAGGGGGGGGTGGGCAGATACGCAGTATTTT. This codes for CASSESRGGWADTQYF. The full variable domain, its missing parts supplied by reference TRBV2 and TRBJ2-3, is EPEVTQTPSHQVTQMGQEVILRCVPISNHLYFYWYRQILGQKVEFLVSFYNNEISEKSEIFDDQFSVERPDGSNFTLKIRSTKLEDSAMYFCASSESRGGWADTQYFGPGTRLTVL.

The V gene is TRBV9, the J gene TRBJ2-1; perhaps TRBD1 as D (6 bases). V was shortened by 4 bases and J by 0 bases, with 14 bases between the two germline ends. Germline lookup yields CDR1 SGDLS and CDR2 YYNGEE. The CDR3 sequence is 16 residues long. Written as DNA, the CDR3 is TGTGCCAGCAGCCTACTTCAGGGGAGCTCCTACAATGAGCAGTTCTTC. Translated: CASSLLQGSSYNEQFF.

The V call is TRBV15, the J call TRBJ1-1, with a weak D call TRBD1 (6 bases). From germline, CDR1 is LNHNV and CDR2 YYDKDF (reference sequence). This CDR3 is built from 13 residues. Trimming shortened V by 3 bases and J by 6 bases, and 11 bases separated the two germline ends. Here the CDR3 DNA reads TGTGCCACCAGCAGGGGAGGGGGGGCTGAAGCTTTCTTT. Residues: CATSRGGGAEAFF.

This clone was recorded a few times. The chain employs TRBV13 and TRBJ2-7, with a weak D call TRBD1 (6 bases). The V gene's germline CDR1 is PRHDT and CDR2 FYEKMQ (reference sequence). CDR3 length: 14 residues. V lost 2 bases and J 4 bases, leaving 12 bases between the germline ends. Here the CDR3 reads CASSLIDDRYEQYF. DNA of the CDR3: TGTGCCAGCAGCTTAATTGATGACAGGTACGAGCAGTACTTC.

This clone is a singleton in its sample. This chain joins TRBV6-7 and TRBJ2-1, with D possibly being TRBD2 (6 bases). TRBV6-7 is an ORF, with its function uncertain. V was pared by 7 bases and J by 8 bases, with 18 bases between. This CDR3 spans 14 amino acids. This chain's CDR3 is CASTYSLASHEQFF. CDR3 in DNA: TGTGCCAGCACCTATTCTCTAGCGAGCCATGAGCAGTTCTTC.